These 21 T cell receptor beta chains came from one sample sequenced in a study of cytomegalovirus exposure and HLA in healthy donors. Amplification used 60 Vbeta primers and 13 Jbeta primers. Produced via immunoSEQ multiplex PCR; TCRdb's table is partial and in-frame only. This sample has around 160,000 clones, with over 60% found just once. Sequencing was performed on PBMCs. The receptor set was obtained from a man in his forties in good health and CMV-seropositive.

CDR3 sequence reads: CASAVTGRAFF. The CDR3 coding sequence is TGTGCCAGCGCCGTTACAGGGCGAGCTTTCTTT. The rearrangement uses TRBV28 and TRBJ1-1; tentatively, D is TRBD1 (6 bases). This CDR3 is built from 11 residues. Germline-derived CDR1 and CDR2 are MDHEN and SYDVKM. The germline V and J ends were trimmed by 8 bases and 10 bases, with 14 bases remaining between them.

The chain is built from TRBV9 and TRBJ1-4, with D perhaps TRBD1 (5 bases). The CDR3 spans 15 residues. Germline lookup yields CDR1 SGDLS and CDR2 YYNGEE. V lost 4 bases, J lost 3 bases, and 13 bases lay in between. The CDR3 region has the DNA TGTGCCAGCAGCACCGACAGTCGGGCTAATGAAAAACTGTTTTTT. It specifies CASSTDSRANEKLFF.

J is TRBJ1-4 and V is TRBV15; no definite D call. The V and J ends lost 3 bases and 5 bases respectively, with 13 bases between them. This CDR3 comprises 15 residues. Per the germline V gene, CDR1 is LNHNV and CDR2 is YYDKDF (reference sequence). The CDR3 sequence is CATSRVREMNEKLFF. In DNA form, the CDR3 reads TGTGCCACCAGCAGGGTAAGGGAGATGAATGAAAAACTGTTTTTT.

This chain links TRBV7-2 with TRBJ1-5, with 7 bases lining up with TRBD1. The V and J ends lost 2 bases and 5 bases, in that order; junction bases with no gene match: 3. CDR1 and CDR2 from the germline V gene are SGHTA and FQGNSA. The CDR3 consists of 14 residues. The CDR3 DNA reads as TGTGCCAGCAGCTTATTAGGGGGCCATCAGCCCCAGCATTTT. Translation gives CASSLLGGHQPQHF.

The rearrangement joins TRBV4-2 to TRBJ2-7, with 7 bases fitting TRBD1. The V gene end was trimmed by 1 base and the J gene end by 2 bases; junction bases not matched to a gene: 17. Germline V gives CDR1 LGHNA, CDR2 YNFKEQ. The CDR3 contains 19 residues. CDR3 in amino acids: CASSQVRGWQGDYTYEQYF. The CDR3 region has the DNA TGTGCCAGCAGCCAAGTTAGAGGGTGGCAGGGGGATTATACCTACGAGCAGTACTTC.

This clone showed up just a few times. J is TRBJ2-3 and V is TRBV30; the D is unclear. This CDR3 is built from 12 residues. V was clipped by 0 bases and J by 6 bases, with 7 bases between them. Germline lookup yields CDR1 GTSNPN and CDR2 SVGIG (reference sequence). The CDR3 nucleotides are TGTGCCTGGAGTGTACAGACCGATACGCAGTATTTT. Protein product: CAWSVQTDTQYF. Looking up the rest from reference TRBV30 and TRBJ2-3 gives the full variable domain: SQTIHQWPATLVQPVGSPLSLECTVEGTSNPNLYWYRQAAGRGLQLLFYSVGIGQISSEVPQNLSASRPQDRQFILSSKKLLLSDSGFYLCAWSVQTDTQYFGPGTRLTVL.

This chain uses TRBV19 with TRBJ1-1; 8 nucleotides align to TRBD1. V lost 5 bases, J lost 3 bases, and 8 bases stayed unmatched. Germline loops: CDR1 LNHDA, CDR2 SQIVND (reference sequence). This CDR3 region has 15 residues. The CDR3 coding sequence is TGTGCCAGTAGTCCTCTCCGGGACAGGCACACTGAAGCTTTCTTT. Amino acids: CASSPLRDRHTEAFF.

This clone was counted once. V usage is TRBV30 and J usage is TRBJ2-3; D is possibly TRBD2 (6 bases). V was shortened by 4 bases and J by 3 bases, with 20 bases between the two germline ends. Germline V gene data show CDR1 as GTSNPN and CDR2 as SVGIG (reference sequence). This CDR3 spans 16 amino acids. CDR3 sequence: CAWTPGAFGGTDTQYF. Written as DNA, the CDR3 is TGTGCCTGGACCCCTGGAGCATTCGGGGGAACAGATACGCAGTATTTT. Full variable domain (outside the CDR3, taken from reference TRBV30 and TRBJ2-3): SQTIHQWPATLVQPVGSPLSLECTVEGTSNPNLYWYRQAAGRGLQLLFYSVGIGQISSEVPQNLSASRPQDRQFILSSKKLLLSDSGFYLCAWTPGAFGGTDTQYFGPGTRLTVL.

The chain is built from TRBV10-3 and TRBJ1-2; 8 nucleotides match TRBD1. Per the germline V gene, CDR1 is ENHRY and CDR2 is SYGVKD. The CDR3 runs to 14 residues. Trimming took 4 bases from V and 8 from J; bases not matched to a gene: 9. The CDR3 DNA reads TGTGCCATCAGTGGACCCTCAGGGGGCGACGGCTACACCTTC. As protein: CAISGPSGGDGYTF.

The CDR3 nucleotides read TGTGCCAGCTCACCTGGGACAGCCGAGGGTCAGCCCCAGCATTTT. Protein sequence: CASSPGTAEGQPQHF. This chain links TRBV18 with TRBJ1-5, with 7 positions matching TRBD1. With V trimmed by 3 bases and J by 6 bases, 8 bases remained unmatched. Looked up from germline, CDR1 is KGHSH and CDR2 is LQKENI. The CDR3 runs 15 residues.

The chain uses TRBV6-5 and TRBJ2-2, with 8 bases matching TRBD1. Looked up from germline, CDR1 is MNHEY and CDR2 is SVGAGI. The CDR3 sequence is 15 residues long. V trimming: 6 bases; J trimming: 4 bases; junction bases outside the gene matches: 7. The CDR3 is CASRTGTGFTGELFF. Here the CDR3 DNA reads TGTGCCAGCAGGACCGGGACAGGCTTCACCGGGGAGCTGTTTTTT.

This clone has only one observation. The chain employs TRBV28 and TRBJ2-7; TRBD1 agrees at 8 bases. The CDR3 contains 14 residues. Looked up from germline, CDR1 is MDHEN and CDR2 is SYDVKM. The J segment lost 2 bases and the V segment lost 7 bases, leaving 7 bases of the junction unmatched. The CDR3 DNA reads TGTGCCAGCAATCCGGGACAGGTTCCCTACGAGCAGTACTTC. Translating gives CASNPGQVPYEQYF.

The chain links TRBV2 to TRBJ1-3; D is possibly TRBD1 (5 bases). V was cut by 6 bases and J by 0 bases, with 12 bases left in between. The CDR3 is 15 residues long. Germline CDR1 is SNHLY and CDR2 is FYNNEI. Here the CDR3 DNA reads TGTGCCAGCAGATTTACGACAGCCTCTGGAAACACCATATATTTT. The encoded protein is CASRFTTASGNTIYF.

V usage is TRBV18 and J usage is TRBJ2-1; 9 bases match TRBD2. CDR3 length: 19 amino acids. Germline CDR1 KGHSH, CDR2 LQKENI. The V gene end was trimmed by 1 base and the J gene end by 6 bases; junction bases not matched to a gene: 16. CDR3 nucleotides: TGTGCCAGCTCACCACGGCAGGGCCTAGCGGGAAAGGCACCCAATGAGCAGTTCTTC. Its protein product is CASSPRQGLAGKAPNEQFF. The variable domain in full, completed from reference TRBV18 and TRBJ2-1, reads NAGVMQNPRHLVRRRGQEARLRCSPMKGHSHVYWYRQLPEEGLKFMVYLQKENIIDESGMPKERFSAEFPKEGPSILRIQQVVRGDSAAYFCASSPRQGLAGKAPNEQFFGPGTRLTVL.

This chain uses TRBV30 with TRBJ1-2; a weak D match, TRBD1 (6 bases). V lost 8 bases and J 4 bases, leaving 14 bases between the germline ends. The CDR3 sequence is 12 residues long. Per the germline V gene, CDR1 is GTSNPN and CDR2 is SVGIG (reference sequence). The CDR3 loop is CAGGGRLYGYTF. The CDR3 region has the DNA TGTGCCGGGGGGGGCAGACTCTATGGCTACACCTTC. The whole variable domain, remainder taken from reference TRBV30 and TRBJ1-2, is SQTIHQWPATLVQPVGSPLSLECTVEGTSNPNLYWYRQAAGRGLQLLFYSVGIGQISSEVPQNLSASRPQDRQFILSSKKLLLSDSGFYLCAGGGRLYGYTFGSGTRLTVV.

V gene TRBV29-1 combines with J gene TRBJ2-7; 14 bases are shared with TRBD2. V trimming: 6 bases; J trimming: 5 bases; junction bases outside the gene matches: 6. This CDR3 contains 14 residues. Germline V gene data show CDR1 as SQVTM and CDR2 as ANQGSEA. CDR3 amino acids: CSVPTSGRVHEQYF. The CDR3 coding sequence is TGCAGCGTCCCGACTAGCGGGAGGGTCCACGAGCAGTACTTC.

V usage is TRBV29-1 and J usage is TRBJ1-2, with D uncertain. Germline V CDR1 and CDR2: SQVTM, ANQGSEA. Trimming cost V 6 bases and J 2 bases, with 19 bases left between them. The CDR3 extends over 15 amino acids. The DNA of the CDR3 is TGCAGCGTGGTCCCATTGGGCCAGGCGAACTATGGCTACACCTTC. It specifies CSVVPLGQANYGYTF.

The V call is TRBV15, the J call TRBJ2-7; 11 bases fit TRBD1. Germline assignment: CDR1 LNHNV and CDR2 YYDKDF (reference sequence). V gave up 1 base and J gave up 3 bases; unmatched junction bases: 8. There are 17 residues in the CDR3. The CDR3 sequence is CATSRGGTGGLRYEQYF. The CDR3, as DNA: TGTGCCACCAGCAGAGGCGGGACAGGGGGTCTGCGCTACGAGCAGTACTTC.

V usage is TRBV30 and J usage is TRBJ1-5; 8 positions agree with TRBD1. The CDR3 loop spans 15 amino acids. Germline-derived CDR1 and CDR2 are GTSNPN and SVGIG (reference sequence). The J segment lost 2 bases and the V segment lost 4 bases, leaving 7 bases of the junction unmatched. The CDR3 bases are TGTGCCTGGAAACGACAGGGGTTGGGCAATCAGCCCCAGCATTTT. It specifies CAWKRQGLGNQPQHF.

This chain's CDR3 is CASTIPGGVQFF. The CDR3 bases are TGTGCCAGTACCATCCCCGGGGGTGTGCAGTTCTTC. The genes are TRBV19 and TRBJ2-1, with D possibly being TRBD2 (6 bases). This CDR3 has 12 amino acids. Between the trimmed V and J ends, which lost 7 bases and 12 bases, there was a span of 16 bases. CDR1 LNHDA and CDR2 SQIVND come from the germline V gene (reference sequence).

This rearrangement joins TRBV15 to TRBJ1-5; 7 bases align to TRBD1. Per the germline V gene, CDR1 is LNHNV and CDR2 is YYDKDF (reference sequence). Trimming removed 5 bases from V and 3 bases from J; junction bases left unmatched: 7. The CDR3 extends over 15 amino acids. In nucleotides, the CDR3 is TGTGCCACCAGCGCCGGGACAGCTAACAATCAGCCCCAGCATTTT. Residues: CATSAGTANNQPQHF.